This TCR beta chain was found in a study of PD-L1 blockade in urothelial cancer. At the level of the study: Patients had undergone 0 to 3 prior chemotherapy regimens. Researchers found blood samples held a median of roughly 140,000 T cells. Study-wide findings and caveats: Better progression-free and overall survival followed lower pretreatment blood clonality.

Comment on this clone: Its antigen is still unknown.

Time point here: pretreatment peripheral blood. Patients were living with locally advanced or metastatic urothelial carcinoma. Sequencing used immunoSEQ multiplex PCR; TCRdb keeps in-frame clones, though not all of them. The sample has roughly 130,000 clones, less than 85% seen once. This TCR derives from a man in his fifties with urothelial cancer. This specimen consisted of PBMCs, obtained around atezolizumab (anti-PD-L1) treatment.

CDR3 in amino acids: CASSPGNYGYTF. The CDR3 nucleotides are TGCGCCAGCAGCCCAGGGAACTATGGCTACACCTTC. The chain has TRBV5-1 and TRBJ1-2; TRBD1 is a possible D gene (5 bases). The V gene lost 4 bases and the J gene lost 2 bases, with 6 bases spanning the gap. Germline CDR1 reads SGHRS; CDR2 reads YFSETQ. This CDR3 has 12 amino acids.